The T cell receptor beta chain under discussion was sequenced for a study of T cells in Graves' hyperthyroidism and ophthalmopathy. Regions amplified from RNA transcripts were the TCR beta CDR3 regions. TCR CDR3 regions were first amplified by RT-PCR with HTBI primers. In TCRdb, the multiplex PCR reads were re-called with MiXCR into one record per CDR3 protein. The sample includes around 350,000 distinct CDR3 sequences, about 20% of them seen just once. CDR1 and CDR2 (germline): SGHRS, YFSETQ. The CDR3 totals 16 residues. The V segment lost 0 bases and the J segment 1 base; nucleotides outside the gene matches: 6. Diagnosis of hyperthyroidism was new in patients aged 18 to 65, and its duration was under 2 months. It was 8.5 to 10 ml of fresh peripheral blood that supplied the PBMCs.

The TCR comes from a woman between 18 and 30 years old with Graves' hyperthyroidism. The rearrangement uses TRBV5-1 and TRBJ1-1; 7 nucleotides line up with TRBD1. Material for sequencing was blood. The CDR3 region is CASSLARQGWNTEAFF. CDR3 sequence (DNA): TGCGCCAGCAGCTTGGCGAGACAGGGATGGAACACTGAAGCTTTCTTT. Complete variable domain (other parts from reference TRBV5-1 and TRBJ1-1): KAGVTQTPRYLIKTRGQQVTLSCSPISGHRSVSWYQQTPGQGLQFLFEYFSETQRNKGNFPGRFSGRQFSNSRSEMNVSTLELGDSALYLCASSLARQGWNTEAFFGQGTRLTVV.